This T cell receptor beta chain is from a study of blood T cell repertoires in COVID-19. The overall study: PBMCs, B-cell-depleted T cells, or T cells were the source of the cDNA or gDNA that made up the material.

This CDR3 region has 14 residues. V lost 4 bases to trimming and J lost 2 bases, with 12 bases between them. The V gene's germline CDR1 is SGHTA and CDR2 FQGNSA. Enrolled through a virtual design, the participants were between roughly 18 and 95 years of age and came from some 26 US areas. Cohort placement rested on clinical history that participants reported themselves. Two negative PCRs, clearance, or symptom resolution characterized the recovered Cohort 3 donors. Generated by immunoSEQ multiplex PCR, the TCRdb table keeps only in-frame clones and is missing some. Of around 260,000 clones listed, approximately 90% were seen once; the top ten hold 0.9% to 1.2%.

Input material: PBMCs or T cells enriched from blood (not recorded which). This TCR came from a woman in her thirties who had recovered from COVID-19. The J gene is TRBJ2-7, the V gene TRBV7-2, with a tentative D call TRBD1 (7 bases). The DNA for the CDR3 is TGTGCCAGCAGCTCCAGGGGGGCAACCTACGAGCAGTACTTC. Translating it yields CASSSRGATYEQYF.